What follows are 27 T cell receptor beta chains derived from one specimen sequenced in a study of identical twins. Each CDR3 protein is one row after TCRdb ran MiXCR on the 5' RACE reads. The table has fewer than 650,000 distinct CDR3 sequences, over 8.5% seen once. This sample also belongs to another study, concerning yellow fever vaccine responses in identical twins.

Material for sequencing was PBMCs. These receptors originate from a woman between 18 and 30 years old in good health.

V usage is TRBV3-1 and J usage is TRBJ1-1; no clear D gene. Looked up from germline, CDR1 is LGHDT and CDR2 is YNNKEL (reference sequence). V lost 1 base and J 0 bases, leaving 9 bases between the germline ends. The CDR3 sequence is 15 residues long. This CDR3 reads CASSQVGPLNTEAFF. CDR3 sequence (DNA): TGTGCCAGCAGCCAAGTAGGTCCCTTGAACACTGAAGCTTTCTTT.

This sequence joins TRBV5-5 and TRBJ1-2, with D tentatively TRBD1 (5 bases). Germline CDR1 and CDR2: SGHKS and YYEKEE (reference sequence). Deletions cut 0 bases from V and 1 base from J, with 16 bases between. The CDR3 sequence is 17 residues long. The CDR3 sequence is CASSLVAGRSYNYGYTF. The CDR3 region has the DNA TGTGCCAGCAGCTTGGTGGCAGGGCGTAGCTATAACTATGGCTACACCTTC. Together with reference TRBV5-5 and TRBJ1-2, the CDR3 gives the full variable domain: DAGVTQSPTHLIKTRGQQVTLRCSPISGHKSVSWYQQVLGQGPQFIFQYYEKEERGRGNFPDRFSARQFPNYSSELNVNALLLGDSALYLCASSLVAGRSYNYGYTFGSGTRLTVV.

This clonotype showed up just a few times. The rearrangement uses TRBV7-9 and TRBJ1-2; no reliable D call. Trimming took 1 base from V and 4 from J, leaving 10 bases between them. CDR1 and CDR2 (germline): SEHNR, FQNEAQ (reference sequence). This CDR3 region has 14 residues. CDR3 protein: CASSLDPPGYGYTF. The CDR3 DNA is TGTGCCAGCAGCTTAGACCCTCCTGGCTATGGCTACACCTTC.

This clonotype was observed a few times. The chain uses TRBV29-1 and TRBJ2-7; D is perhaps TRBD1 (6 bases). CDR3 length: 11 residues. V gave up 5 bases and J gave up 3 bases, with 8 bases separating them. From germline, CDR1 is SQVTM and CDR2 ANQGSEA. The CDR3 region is CSVLTGYEQYF. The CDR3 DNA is TGCAGCGTTTTGACAGGCTACGAGCAGTACTTC.

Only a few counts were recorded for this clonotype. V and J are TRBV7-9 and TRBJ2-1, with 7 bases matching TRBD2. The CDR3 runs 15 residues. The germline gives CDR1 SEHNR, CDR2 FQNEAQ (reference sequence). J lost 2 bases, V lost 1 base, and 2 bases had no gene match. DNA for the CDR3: TGTGCCAGCAGCTTAGGAGGGAGGGCCTACAATGAGCAGTTCTTC. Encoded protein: CASSLGGRAYNEQFF.

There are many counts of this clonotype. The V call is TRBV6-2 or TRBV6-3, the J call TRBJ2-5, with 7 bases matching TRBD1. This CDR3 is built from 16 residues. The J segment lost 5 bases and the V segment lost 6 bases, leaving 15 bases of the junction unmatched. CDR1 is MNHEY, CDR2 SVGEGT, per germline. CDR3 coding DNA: TGTGCCAGCAGAGCGGCCGGGACAGACCCTCCCGAGACCCAGTACTTC. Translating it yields CASRAAGTDPPETQYF.

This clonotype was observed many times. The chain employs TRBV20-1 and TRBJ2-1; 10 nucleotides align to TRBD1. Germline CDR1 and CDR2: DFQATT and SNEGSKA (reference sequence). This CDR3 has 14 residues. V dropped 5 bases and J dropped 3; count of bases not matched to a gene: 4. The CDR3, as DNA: TGCAGTGCTCCAGGACAGGGGGACTACAATGAGCAGTTCTTC. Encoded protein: CSAPGQGDYNEQFF.

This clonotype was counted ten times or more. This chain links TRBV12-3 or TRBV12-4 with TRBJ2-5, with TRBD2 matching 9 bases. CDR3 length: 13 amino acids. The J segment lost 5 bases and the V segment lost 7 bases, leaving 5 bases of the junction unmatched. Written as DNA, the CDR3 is TGTGCCAGCACCAGGACTAGCGTGGAGACCCAGTACTTC. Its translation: CASTRTSVETQYF.

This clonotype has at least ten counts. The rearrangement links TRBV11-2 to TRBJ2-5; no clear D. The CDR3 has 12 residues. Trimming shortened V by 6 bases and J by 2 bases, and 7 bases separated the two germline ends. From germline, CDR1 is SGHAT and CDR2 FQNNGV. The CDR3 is CASRTVQETQYF. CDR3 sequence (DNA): TGTGCCAGCAGAACGGTGCAAGAGACCCAGTACTTC.

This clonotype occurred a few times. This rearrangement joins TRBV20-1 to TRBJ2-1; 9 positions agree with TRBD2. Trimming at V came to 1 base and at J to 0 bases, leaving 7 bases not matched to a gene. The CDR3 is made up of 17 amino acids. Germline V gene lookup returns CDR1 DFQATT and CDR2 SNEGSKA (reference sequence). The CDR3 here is CSARGLAGRSSYNEQFF. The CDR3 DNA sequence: TGCAGTGCTAGAGGGCTAGCGGGGCGAAGCTCCTACAATGAGCAGTTCTTC.

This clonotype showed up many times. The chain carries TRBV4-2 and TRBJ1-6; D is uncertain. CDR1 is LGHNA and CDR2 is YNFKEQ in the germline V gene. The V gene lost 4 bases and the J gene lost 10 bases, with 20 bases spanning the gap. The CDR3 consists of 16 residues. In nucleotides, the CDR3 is TGTGCCAGCAGCCTACCCCCGGGCAGCGGCGAGTCACCCCTCCACTTT. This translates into CASSLPPGSGESPLHF.

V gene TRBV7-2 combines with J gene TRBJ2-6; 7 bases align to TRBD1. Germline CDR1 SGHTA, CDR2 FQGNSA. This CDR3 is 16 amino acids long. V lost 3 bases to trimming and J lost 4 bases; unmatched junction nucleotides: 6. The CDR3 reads CASSFTGTAGANVLTF. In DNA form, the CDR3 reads TGTGCCAGCAGCTTTACCGGGACAGCCGGGGCCAACGTCCTGACTTTC. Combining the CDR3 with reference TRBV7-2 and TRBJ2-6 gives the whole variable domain GAGVSQSPSNKVTEKGKDVELRCDPISGHTALYWYRQSLGQGLEFLIYFQGNSAPDKSGLPSDRFSAERTGGSVSTLTIQRTQQEDSAVYLCASSFTGTAGANVLTFGAGSRLTVL.

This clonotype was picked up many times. CDR3 nucleotide sequence: TGTGCCAGCAGCCAAAGGACAGGGTCTGAAGCTTTCTTT. This gives the protein CASSQRTGSEAFF. The J gene is TRBJ1-1, the V gene TRBV4-2; TRBD1 matches 8 bases. CDR3 length: 13 residues. Germline CDR1 and CDR2: LGHNA and YNFKEQ. V lost 2 bases, J lost 6 bases, and 2 bases stayed unmatched.

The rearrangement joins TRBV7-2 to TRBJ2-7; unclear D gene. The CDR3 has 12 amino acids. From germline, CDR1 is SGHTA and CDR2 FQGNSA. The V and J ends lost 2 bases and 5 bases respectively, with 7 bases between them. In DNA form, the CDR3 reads TGTGCCAGCAGCTTACGACCCAACGAGCAGTACTTC. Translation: CASSLRPNEQYF.

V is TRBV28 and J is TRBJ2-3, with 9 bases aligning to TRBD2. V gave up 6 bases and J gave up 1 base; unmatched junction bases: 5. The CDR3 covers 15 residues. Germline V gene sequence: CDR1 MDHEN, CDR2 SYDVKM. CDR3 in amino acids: CASSRRTSGTDTQYF. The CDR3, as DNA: TGTGCCAGCAGCCGAAGGACTAGCGGCACAGATACGCAGTATTTT.

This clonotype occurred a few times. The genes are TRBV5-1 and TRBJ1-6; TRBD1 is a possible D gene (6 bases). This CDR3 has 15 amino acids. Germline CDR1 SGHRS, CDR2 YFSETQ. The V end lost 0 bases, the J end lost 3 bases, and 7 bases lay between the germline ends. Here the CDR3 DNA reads TGCGCCAGCAGCTTGGGACAGGACTATAATTCACCCCTCCACTTT. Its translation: CASSLGQDYNSPLHF. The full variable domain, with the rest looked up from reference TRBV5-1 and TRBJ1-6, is KAGVTQTPRYLIKTRGQQVTLSCSPISGHRSVSWYQQTPGQGLQFLFEYFSETQRNKGNFPGRFSGRQFSNSRSEMNVSTLELGDSALYLCASSLGQDYNSPLHFGNGTRLTVT.

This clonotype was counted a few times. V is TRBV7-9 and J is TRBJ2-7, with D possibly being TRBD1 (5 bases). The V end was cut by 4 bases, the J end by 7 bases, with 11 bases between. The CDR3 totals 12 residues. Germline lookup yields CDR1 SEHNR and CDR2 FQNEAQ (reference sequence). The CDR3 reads CASSSLRAEQYF. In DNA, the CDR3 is TGTGCCAGCAGCTCCCTCAGGGCTGAGCAGTACTTC.

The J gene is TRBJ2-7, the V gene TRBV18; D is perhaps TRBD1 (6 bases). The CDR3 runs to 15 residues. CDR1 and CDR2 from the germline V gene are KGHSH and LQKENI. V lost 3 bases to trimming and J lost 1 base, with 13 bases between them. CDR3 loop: CASSPLRGSSYEQYF. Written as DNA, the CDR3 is TGTGCCAGCTCACCCCTAAGGGGGTCATCCTACGAGCAGTACTTC.

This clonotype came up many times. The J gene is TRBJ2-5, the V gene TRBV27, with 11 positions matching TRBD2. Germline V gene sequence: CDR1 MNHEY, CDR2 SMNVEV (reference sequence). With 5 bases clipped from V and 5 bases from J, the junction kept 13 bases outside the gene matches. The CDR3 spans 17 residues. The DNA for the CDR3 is TGTGCCAGCAGTCGAAGGTTTAGCGGGGGGGCTGTGGAGACCCAGTACTTC. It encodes CASSRRFSGGAVETQYF.

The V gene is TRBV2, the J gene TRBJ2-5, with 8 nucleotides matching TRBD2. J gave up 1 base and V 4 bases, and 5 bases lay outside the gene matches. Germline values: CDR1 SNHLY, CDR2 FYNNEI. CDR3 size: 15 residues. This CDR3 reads CASSARRGAQETQYF. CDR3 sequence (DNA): TGTGCCAGCAGTGCACGGCGGGGGGCCCAAGAGACCCAGTACTTC.

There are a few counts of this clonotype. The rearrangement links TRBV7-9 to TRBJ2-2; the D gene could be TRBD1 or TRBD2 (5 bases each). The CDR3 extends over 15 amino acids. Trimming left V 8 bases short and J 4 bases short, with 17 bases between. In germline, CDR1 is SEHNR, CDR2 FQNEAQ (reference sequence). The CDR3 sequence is CASPPRGDSTGELFF. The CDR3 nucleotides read TGTGCCAGCCCCCCTCGAGGGGATAGCACCGGGGAGCTGTTTTTT.

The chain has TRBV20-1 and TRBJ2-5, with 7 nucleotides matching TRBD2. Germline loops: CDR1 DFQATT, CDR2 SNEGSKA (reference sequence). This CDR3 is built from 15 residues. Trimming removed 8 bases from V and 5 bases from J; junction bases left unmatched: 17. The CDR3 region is CSLDTRSLGGETQYF. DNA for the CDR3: TGCAGTCTCGACACCAGGTCGCTGGGAGGGGAGACCCAGTACTTC.

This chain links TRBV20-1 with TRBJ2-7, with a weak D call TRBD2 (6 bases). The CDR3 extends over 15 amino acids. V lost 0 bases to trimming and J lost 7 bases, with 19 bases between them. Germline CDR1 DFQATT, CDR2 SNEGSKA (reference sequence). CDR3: CSARDAGLLSGEQYF. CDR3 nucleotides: TGCAGTGCTAGAGATGCGGGACTTCTCTCCGGGGAGCAGTACTTC.

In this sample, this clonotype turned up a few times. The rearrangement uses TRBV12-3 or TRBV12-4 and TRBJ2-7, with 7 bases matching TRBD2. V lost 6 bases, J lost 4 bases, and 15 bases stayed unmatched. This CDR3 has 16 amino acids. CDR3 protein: CASSSRGGSAGYEQYF. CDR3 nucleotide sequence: TGTGCCAGCAGCAGCCGGGGCGGGAGTGCCGGGTACGAGCAGTACTTC.

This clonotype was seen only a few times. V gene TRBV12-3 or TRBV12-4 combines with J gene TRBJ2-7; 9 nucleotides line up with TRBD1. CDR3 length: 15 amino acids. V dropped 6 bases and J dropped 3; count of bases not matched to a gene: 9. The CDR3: CASRARGQGGYEQYF. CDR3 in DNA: TGTGCCAGCAGGGCCCGGGGACAGGGAGGCTACGAGCAGTACTTC.

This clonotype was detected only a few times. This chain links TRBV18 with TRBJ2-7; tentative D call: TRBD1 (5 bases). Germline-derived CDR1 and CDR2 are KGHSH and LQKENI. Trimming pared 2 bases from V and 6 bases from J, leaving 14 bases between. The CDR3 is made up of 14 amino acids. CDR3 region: CASSPGADVGEQYF. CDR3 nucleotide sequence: TGTGCCAGCTCACCAGGGGCAGACGTAGGCGAGCAGTACTTC. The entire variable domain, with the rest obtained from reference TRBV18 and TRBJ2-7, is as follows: NAGVMQNPRHLVRRRGQEARLRCSPMKGHSHVYWYRQLPEEGLKFMVYLQKENIIDESGMPKERFSAEFPKEGPSILRIQQVVRGDSAAYFCASSPGADVGEQYFGPGTRLTVT.

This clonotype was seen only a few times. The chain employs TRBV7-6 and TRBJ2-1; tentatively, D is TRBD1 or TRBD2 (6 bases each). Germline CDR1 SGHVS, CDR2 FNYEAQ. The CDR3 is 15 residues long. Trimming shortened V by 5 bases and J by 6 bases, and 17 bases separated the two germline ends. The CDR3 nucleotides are TGTGCCAGCAGCCTCGGGGGCGATGGGTCCAATGAGCAGTTCTTC. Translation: CASSLGGDGSNEQFF.